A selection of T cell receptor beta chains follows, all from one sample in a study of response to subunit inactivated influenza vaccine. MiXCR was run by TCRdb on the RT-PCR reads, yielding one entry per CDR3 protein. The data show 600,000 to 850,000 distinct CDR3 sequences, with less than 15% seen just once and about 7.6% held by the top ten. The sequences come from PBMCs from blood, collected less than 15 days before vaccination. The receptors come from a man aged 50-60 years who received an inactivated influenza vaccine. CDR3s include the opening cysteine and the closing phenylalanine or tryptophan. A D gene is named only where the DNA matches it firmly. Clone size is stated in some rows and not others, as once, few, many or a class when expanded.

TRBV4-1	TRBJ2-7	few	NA	TGCGCCAGCAGCCAAGCCCCGGTTAGGGCCGAGCAGTACTTC	CASSQAPVRAEQYF
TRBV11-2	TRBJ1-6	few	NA	TGTGCCAGCAGCTTAGAAGGGTCCCTCCACTTT	CASSLEGSLHF
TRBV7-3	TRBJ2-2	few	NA	TGTGCCAGCAGCCGAAACCCACTAGGGCACGGGGAGCTGTTTTTT	CASSRNPLGHGELFF
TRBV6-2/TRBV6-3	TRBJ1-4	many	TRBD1	TGTGCCAGCAGTACCTCGGGGACAGCAGAGGAACTGTTTTTT	CASSTSGTAEELFF
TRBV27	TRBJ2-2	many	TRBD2	TGTGCCAGCTGCCCGGTCGCCAGGACTAGCGGGAGAGGAGGGGAGCTGTTTTTT	CASCPVARTSGRGGELFF
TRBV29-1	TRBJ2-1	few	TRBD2	TGCAGCGTTGAAAGACTAGCCCTCTTACTTTACAATGAGCAGTTCTTC	CSVERLALLLYNEQFF
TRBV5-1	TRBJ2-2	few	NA	TGCGCCAGCACTTCCTCCGTCATGCCCGGAGCCACCGGGGAGCTGTTTTTT	CASTSSVMPGATGELFF
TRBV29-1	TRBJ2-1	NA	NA	TGCAGCGTTGAAGAACGAAGGCCGACGTCCTACAATGAGCAGTTCTTC	CSVEERRPTSYNEQFF
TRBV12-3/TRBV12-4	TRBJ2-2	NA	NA	TGTGCCAGCAGTTCTGACGTCGGGTATAGCGGCGGGGAGCTGTTTTTT	CASSSDVGYSGGELFF
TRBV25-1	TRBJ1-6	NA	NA	TGTGCCAGCAGTGAAGCACAGGGAGACTCACCCCTCCACTTT	CASSEAQGDSPLHF